The source of this T cell receptor beta chain is a study of immune cell composition in non-small cell lung cancer. Study outcomes and limitations: Dominant in vivo tumour-associated clones were not shown to share tumour-reactive sequences. Top 10 clone scores and clonality were higher in squamous than adenocarcinoma. Squamous carcinomas (roughly 80%) more often had tumour-associated clones >0.5% than adenocarcinomas (roughly 35%).

Genomic DNA came from frozen unsorted single-cell suspensions. The CDR3 length is 16 residues. CDR1 SGHTA and CDR2 FQGTGA come from the germline V gene. Trimming pared 6 bases from V and 0 bases from J, leaving 14 bases between. Worth noting for this clone: Its specificity is unknown.

The assay was immunoSEQ multiplex PCR, and TCRdb's table has in-frame clones only and misses some. The table lists about 3,100 clones, nearly 85% of them singletons. The source material was lung tumor tissue. The clonotype originates from a human donor with non-small cell lung cancer. The gene calls are TRBV7-3 and TRBJ2-2; D not certain. Here the CDR3 DNA reads TGTGCCAGCAGTCTCGTGCCCTACGCGAACACCGGGGAGCTGTTTTTT. Translating it yields CASSLVPYANTGELFF.